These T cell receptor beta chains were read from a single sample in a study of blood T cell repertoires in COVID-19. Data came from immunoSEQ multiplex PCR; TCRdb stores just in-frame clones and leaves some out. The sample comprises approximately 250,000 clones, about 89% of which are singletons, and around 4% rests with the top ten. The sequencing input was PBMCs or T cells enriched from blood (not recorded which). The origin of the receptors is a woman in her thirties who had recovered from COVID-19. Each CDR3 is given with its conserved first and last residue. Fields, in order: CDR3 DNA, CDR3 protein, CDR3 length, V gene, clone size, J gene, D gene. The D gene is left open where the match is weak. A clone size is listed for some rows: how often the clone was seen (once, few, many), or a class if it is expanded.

TGTGCCAGCAGCCGTACAGGAAGCTCCTACGAGCAGTACTTC,CASSRTGSSYEQYF,14,TRBV3-1/TRBV3-2,-,TRBJ2-7,-
TGTGCCAGCAGCTTAGGGGCCCCAGGGGCCACTGAAGCTTTCTTT,CASSLGAPGATEAFF,15,TRBV7-2,-,TRBJ1-1,-
TGTGCCAGCAGCCAAGATACCCTAAATCAGCCCCAGCATTTT,CASSQDTLNQPQHF,14,TRBV3-1/TRBV3-2,-,TRBJ1-5,-
TGTGCCACGGGGGGCACTGAAGCTTTCTTT,CATGGTEAFF,10,TRBV28,-,TRBJ1-1,-
TGTGCCAGCAGCATCCGGGAGGCGGTGGAAAAACTGTTTTTT,CASSIREAVEKLFF,14,TRBV7-9,few,TRBJ1-4,-
TGTGCCAGCAGCTTAACACAAGGGACACTTGAGTGTCAGCCCCAGCATTTT,CASSLTQGTLECQPQHF,17,TRBV7-3,-,TRBJ1-5,-
TGTGCCAGCAGCTTAGCGACAGGCGGGGAGCTGTTTTTT,CASSLATGGELFF,13,TRBV7-2,-,TRBJ2-2,-
TGCAGCGTAGACAGGGGCATGAACACTGAAGCTTTCTTT,CSVDRGMNTEAFF,13,TRBV29-1,-,TRBJ1-1,TRBD1
TGCAGTGCTAGTGATCGGGGAGTGGATTCACCCCTCCACTTT,CSASDRGVDSPLHF,14,TRBV20-1,-,TRBJ1-6,-
TGTGCCAGCAGCCTGACAGGGGGGGACACTGAAGCTTTCTTT,CASSLTGGDTEAFF,14,TRBV3-1/TRBV3-2,-,TRBJ1-1,TRBD1
TGTGCCAGCACCCCCGGGACAGGGGTTAACTATGGCTACACCTTC,CASTPGTGVNYGYTF,15,TRBV6-5,-,TRBJ1-2,TRBD1
TGTGCCAGCAGTGATGGACAGCACAATCAGCCCCAGCATTTT,CASSDGQHNQPQHF,14,TRBV3-1/TRBV3-2,once,TRBJ1-5,-
TGTGCCAGCAGTTCCAGGGGGCGCGTCACCGGGGAGCTGTTTTTT,CASSSRGRVTGELFF,15,TRBV27,-,TRBJ2-2,TRBD1
TGTGCCAGCAGCTCGGGGTTTGAAGCTTTCTTT,CASSSGFEAFF,11,TRBV2,-,TRBJ1-1,-
TGTGCCAGCAGTTCACCAACAGGGATAGTTGCGAACACTGAAGCTTTCTTT,CASSSPTGIVANTEAFF,17,TRBV28,-,TRBJ1-1,-
TGTGCCAGCAGCCGAAGTACAATTGTTATCTACGAGCAGTACTTC,CASSRSTIVIYEQYF,15,TRBV5-5,-,TRBJ2-7,-
TGTGCCAGCAGCTTAGTCCCAGGGGTGCGCGAGACCCAGTACTTC,CASSLVPGVRETQYF,15,TRBV7-2,-,TRBJ2-5,-
TGTGCCTGGAGTGCCAGGGCGAACACTGAAGCTTTCTTT,CAWSARANTEAFF,13,TRBV30,-,TRBJ1-1,-
TGTGCCAGCAGTTGGGGTGCGGGGAGGGACTATGGCTACACCTTC,CASSWGAGRDYGYTF,15,TRBV6-5,-,TRBJ1-2,-
TGTGCCAGCAGTTCTATAGCGGGAGGCCTGAATACGCAGTATTTT,CASSSIAGGLNTQYF,15,TRBV28,-,TRBJ2-3,TRBD2
TGTGCCAGCTCACCAGGGACTAGCGGGATGCATGAGCAGTTCTTC,CASSPGTSGMHEQFF,15,TRBV18,-,TRBJ2-1,TRBD2
TGTGCCAGTCGGGTCGACAGCCACCAAAATTCACCCCTCCACTTT,CASRVDSHQNSPLHF,15,TRBV19,-,TRBJ1-6,-
TGCGCCAGCAGCTTGACTGAGTCGCCTGGGCAGTACTTC,CASSLTESPGQYF,13,TRBV5-1,-,TRBJ2-7,-
TGCGCCAGCAGCCAAGCCTGGGGGGGCTACGAGCAGTACTTC,CASSQAWGGYEQYF,14,TRBV4-3,-,TRBJ2-7,TRBD2
TGCGCCAGCAGCCATCTCTTCAGGGGCTCGTACACTGAAGCTTTCTTT,CASSHLFRGSYTEAFF,16,TRBV4-1,few,TRBJ1-1,-
TGCGCCAGCAGCTTGAACAGATACACCGGGGAGCTGTTTTTT,CASSLNRYTGELFF,14,TRBV5-1,-,TRBJ2-2,-
TGTGCCAGCAGCAGGGACATCTCCACGGGTTTCTTT,CASSRDISTGFF,12,TRBV7-9,-,TRBJ1-1,-
TGTGCCAGCAGCGGGCCAGGGGGAAGCACCGGGGAGCTGTTTTTT,CASSGPGGSTGELFF,15,TRBV11-3,-,TRBJ2-2,TRBD1
TGTGCCAGCAGGAACGGAGAGGCTAATGAAAAACTGTTTTTT,CASRNGEANEKLFF,14,TRBV25-1,-,TRBJ1-4,-
TGTGCCAGTAGTCGACAGGGGGCCCACACCGGGGAGCTGTTTTTT,CASSRQGAHTGELFF,15,TRBV19,-,TRBJ2-2,TRBD1
TGTGCCAGCAGCTTTAGACAGGGGATGTCGCAGCCCCAGCATTTT,CASSFRQGMSQPQHF,15,TRBV5-8,few,TRBJ1-5,TRBD1
TGTGCCAGCAATCCATGGTGGGGGGGATCGGCCGGAAACACCATATATTTT,CASNPWWGGSAGNTIYF,17,TRBV28,-,TRBJ1-3,-
TGTGCCAGCAGCGCAGGGGGTTCCTACGAGCAGTACTTC,CASSAGGSYEQYF,13,TRBV9,-,TRBJ2-7,TRBD1
TGTGCCAGCAGCCATGGACTCCGCTCTGGGGCCAACGTCCTGACTTTC,CASSHGLRSGANVLTF,16,TRBV3-1/TRBV3-2,-,TRBJ2-6,-
TGCGCCAGCAGCCAAGATCGATCGGGGATAGACTTC,CASSQDRSGIDF,12,TRBV4-1,-,TRBJ2-5,-
TGTGCCAGCAGTGGGAGCAGGGGAGATGGAAACACCATATATTTT,CASSGSRGDGNTIYF,15,TRBV25-1,-,TRBJ1-3,-
TGTGCCAGCAGCTTAGGACAGGCCCGCTATGGCTACACCTTC,CASSLGQARYGYTF,14,TRBV7-2,once,TRBJ1-2,-
TGCGCCAGCAGCCAAGGCTGGGCCTCGAATGAAAAACTGTTTTTT,CASSQGWASNEKLFF,15,TRBV4-3,-,TRBJ1-4,-
TGCGCCAGCAGCCCTAGGACAGATACCGTCACTGAAGCTTTCTTT,CASSPRTDTVTEAFF,15,TRBV5-1,-,TRBJ1-1,-
TGTGCCAGCAGTTTCATACAGGGGGGCGAGCAGTTCTTC,CASSFIQGGEQFF,13,TRBV6-5,-,TRBJ2-1,TRBD1
TGTGCCAGCAGTTACTTTAATTATGGCTACACCTTC,CASSYFNYGYTF,12,TRBV6-2/TRBV6-3,once,TRBJ1-2,-
TGTGCCAGCAGCCCAGGGACAGATACTAGCACAGATACGCAGTATTTT,CASSPGTDTSTDTQYF,16,TRBV5-4,-,TRBJ2-3,TRBD1
TGTGCCAGTAGTACCCTACAGCAGGGCCTCCATGGAAACACCATATATTTT,CASSTLQQGLHGNTIYF,17,TRBV19,-,TRBJ1-3,-
TGTGCCAGCAGCAACCGGGGTGCCCGGCGGGGGAACACTGAAGCTTTCTTT,CASSNRGARRGNTEAFF,17,TRBV7-2,-,TRBJ1-1,-
TGTGCCAGCAGCAACCCAGGGACAGGGGGCGCCGGAAACACCATATATTTT,CASSNPGTGGAGNTIYF,17,TRBV7-2,-,TRBJ1-3,TRBD1
TGTGCCAGCAGCCCTTCTGGCGGCACCGATAATTCACCCCTCCACTTT,CASSPSGGTDNSPLHF,16,TRBV13,-,TRBJ1-6,-
TGTGCCTGGAGTGGGACAGGGGGCTACTACGAGCAGTACTTC,CAWSGTGGYYEQYF,14,TRBV30,-,TRBJ2-7,TRBD1
TGCGCCAGCAGCTTGACAGCAGCCTACGAGCAGTACTTC,CASSLTAAYEQYF,13,TRBV5-1,-,TRBJ2-7,-
TGCGCCAGCAGGGAGACAGGGGAAAATTGGAGGGTTTCTAATTCACCCCTCCACTTT,CASRETGENWRVSNSPLHF,19,TRBV5-1,-,TRBJ1-6,TRBD1
TGTGCCAGCAGTTTACGGGACAGGGATAAGTTATGGCCCGGGGAGCTGTTTTTT,CASSLRDRDKLWPGELFF,18,TRBV28,-,TRBJ2-2,TRBD1
TGTGCCAGCAGCACCGGTCGGGGTACCACTGAAGCTTTCTTT,CASSTGRGTTEAFF,14,TRBV11-3,-,TRBJ1-1,-
TGCGCCAGCAGCCCGGACAGGTCGGTCCCCAATCAGCCCCAGCATTTT,CASSPDRSVPNQPQHF,16,TRBV4-3,-,TRBJ1-5,TRBD1
TGCAGCGTTGACCCTCTAGCCAGGACGGGCTACACCTTC,CSVDPLARTGYTF,13,TRBV29-1,-,TRBJ1-2,-
TGTGCCTGGAGTAGGGGGCCTGGGAACACTGAAGCTTTCTTT,CAWSRGPGNTEAFF,14,TRBV30,once,TRBJ1-1,TRBD1
TGTGCCACCAGTGATTCCCGGGCAGGGGGCTCTGCTAACTATGGCTACACCTTC,CATSDSRAGGSANYGYTF,18,TRBV24-1,-,TRBJ1-2,TRBD1
TGTGCCAGCAGCGGAGGACAGGGCGTCTACGAGCAGTACTTC,CASSGGQGVYEQYF,14,TRBV5-4,-,TRBJ2-7,TRBD1
TGCAGCGTTGGACAAGATATTTCCACAGATACGCAGTATTTT,CSVGQDISTDTQYF,14,TRBV29-1,-,TRBJ2-3,-